This entry concerns a single TCR beta chain. Profiled with immunoSEQ multiplex PCR; TCRdb holds only in-frame clones, not every one. The sample holds 150,000 to 200,000 clones, more than 75% seen once. These data belong to a study of blood T cell repertoires in COVID-19. The receptor was isolated from an older person with COVID-19, enrolled during active disease. The sequenced sample was peripheral blood.

CDR3 region: CASSLGGSTDTQYF. The DNA for the CDR3 is TGTGCCAGCAGCTTAGGCGGGAGCACAGATACGCAGTATTTT. The chain combines TRBV11-2 with TRBJ2-3, with D tentatively TRBD2 (5 bases). V gave up 1 base and J gave up 0 bases, with 5 bases separating them. This CDR3 contains 14 residues. Germline V CDR1 and CDR2: SGHAT, FQNNGV.